This T cell receptor beta chain was recorded in a study of tumor and adjacent non-tumor tissue in lung cancer. This clonotype appeared a single time. Its antigen is undetermined. Study-wide points: In normal lung, the top 100 clones were significantly more dominant than in tumor.

The template was RNA from unsorted bulk tissue. More than 3 cm separated this lung sample from the edge of the tumor. The CDR3 consists of 15 residues. Germline values: CDR1 SQVTM, CDR2 ANQGSEA. Trimming took 2 bases from V and 2 from J, leaving 16 bases between them. The library came from three nested PCR rounds adapted from ARM-PCR protocols. TCRdb reprocessed the multiplex PCR reads via MiXCR and lists one record per CDR3 protein. This table holds 50,000 to 60,000 distinct CDR3 sequences, 74% found once. The origin of this receptor is a woman aged 55-69 years with non-small cell lung cancer. This rearrangement joins TRBV29-1 to TRBJ2-7, with TRBD2 as a possible D gene (6 bases). The sequenced material came from distant non-tumor lung tissue. The CDR3 loop reads CSVELLPGTPYEQYF. The CDR3 DNA reads as TGCAGCGTTGAACTCCTACCGGGGACTCCCTACGAGCAGTACTTC.